Below, 32 T cell receptor beta chains from the same sample are listed, as sequenced in a study of cytomegalovirus exposure and HLA in healthy donors. Both 60 Vbeta primers and 13 Jbeta primers went into the PCR. TCRdb's table, derived via immunoSEQ multiplex PCR, lists solely in-frame clones and lacks some. The data contain about 200,000 clones, 75% to 85% of them singletons. Sequencing was performed on PBMCs. All receptors derive from a woman in her forties or fifties in good health and CMV-seropositive.

The chain joins TRBV10-2 to TRBJ1-4, with 7 positions matching TRBD1. Looked up from germline, CDR1 is WSHSY and CDR2 is SAAADI. After removal of 5 bases from V and 8 bases from J, the junction contained 5 bases not matched to a gene. The CDR3 runs 13 residues. The CDR3 coding sequence is TGCGCCAGCAGTAGGGGGCGTTGGGAAAAACTGTTTTTT. This encodes CASSRGRWEKLFF.

CDR3 residues: CASSKTSGSSYEQYF. The CDR3, as DNA: TGTGCCAGCAGCAAAACTAGCGGGAGCTCCTACGAGCAGTACTTC. The rearrangement links TRBV5-6 to TRBJ2-7, with 11 bases lining up with TRBD2. CDR1 and CDR2 (germline): SGHDT, YYEEEE. The CDR3 spans 15 residues. After removal of 4 bases from V and 0 bases from J, the junction contained 3 bases not matched to a gene.

This clone was picked up one time. The gene calls are TRBV7-9 and TRBJ2-7, with D possibly matching TRBD1 (6 bases). Germline V gene sequence: CDR1 SEHNR, CDR2 FQNEAQ (reference sequence). The V gene lost 4 bases and the J gene lost 2 bases, with 21 bases spanning the gap. The length of the CDR3 is 17 residues. In nucleotides, the CDR3 is TGTGCCAGCAGCTCACTAACCGACAGGCTTCCTACCTACGAGCAGTACTTC. This gives the protein CASSSLTDRLPTYEQYF.

V is TRBV6-5 and J is TRBJ2-1; tentative D call: TRBD2 (6 bases). Germline V gene sequence: CDR1 MNHEY, CDR2 SVGAGI. The CDR3 runs to 14 residues. The germline V and J ends were trimmed by 6 bases and 4 bases, with 13 bases remaining between them. The chain's CDR3 is CASSTKAGYNEQFF. The CDR3 DNA follows: TGTGCCAGCAGCACAAAGGCGGGGTACAATGAGCAGTTCTTC.

This clone appeared once. The chain is built from TRBV5-1 and TRBJ2-1, with D possibly matching TRBD2 (5 bases). V was cut by 0 bases and J by 4 bases, with 8 bases left in between. The CDR3 has 14 residues. The germline CDR1 and CDR2 sequences are SGHRS and YFSETQ. CDR3 nucleotides: TGCGCCAGCAGCTTGGAGCGGCCTTACAATGAGCAGTTCTTC. This encodes CASSLERPYNEQFF.

The chain employs TRBV6-5 and TRBJ2-7, with D maybe TRBD1 (5 bases). Trimming left V 2 bases short and J 0 bases short, with 14 bases between. The CDR3 extends over 16 amino acids. Germline values: CDR1 MNHEY, CDR2 SVGAGI. The CDR3 sequence: CASSYDSRTNSYEQYF. The CDR3, as DNA: TGTGCCAGCAGTTACGATTCAAGGACAAACTCCTACGAGCAGTACTTC.

CDR3 coding DNA: TGTGCCAGCAGTACATCCTACAGGGGGCAGGGCTACACCTTC. As protein: CASSTSYRGQGYTF. This chain uses TRBV28 with TRBJ1-2; 9 positions match TRBD1. This CDR3 has 14 residues. Germline V gives CDR1 MDHEN, CDR2 SYDVKM. The junction had 9 bases not matched to a gene; V was cut back by 5 bases and J by 8 bases.

This rearrangement joins TRBV14 to TRBJ2-3; no reliable D call. CDR1 is SGHDN and CDR2 is FVKESK in the germline V gene. V was trimmed by 3 bases and J by 2 bases, leaving 12 bases between them. The CDR3 is made up of 15 amino acids. The CDR3 region is CASSQRYLNTDTQYF. The CDR3, as DNA: TGTGCCAGCAGCCAGAGATATCTAAACACAGATACGCAGTATTTT.

This sequence joins TRBV2 and TRBJ1-6; D gene ambiguous. The CDR3 has 12 residues. Germline values: CDR1 SNHLY, CDR2 FYNNEI. V was shortened by 6 bases and J by 10 bases, with 10 bases between the two germline ends. CDR3 sequence: CASRVMGSPLHF. The CDR3 DNA reads TGTGCCAGCAGGGTAATGGGCTCACCCCTCCACTTT.

To note about this clone: Compared with germline, one end of the junction differs, possibly owing to a read error. The chain joins TRBV7-2 to TRBJ1-1; the D is unclear. The CDR3 spans 13 residues. The V gene's germline CDR1 is SGHTA and CDR2 FQGNSA. CDR3 bases: TGTGCCAGCAGCTTAGCAGGAGGACGGACGCCCGATTTT. Protein: CASSLAGGRTPDF.

As DNA, the CDR3 is TGCGCCAGCAGTCAATCGCGTGTACAGGGATGTTTTGACCCCTATGGCTACACCTTC. This codes for CASSQSRVQGCFDPYGYTF. The chain is built from TRBV23-1 and TRBJ1-2; TRBD1 might be the D (6 bases). TRBV23-1 is recorded as an ORF, its role being uncertain. The length of the CDR3 is 19 residues. V lost 0 bases and J 4 bases, leaving 24 bases between the germline ends.

The chain carries TRBV7-9 and TRBJ1-1; D is uncertain. The CDR3 loop spans 15 amino acids. Trimming removed 4 bases at V and 1 base at J, with 13 bases between. CDR1 is SEHNR, CDR2 FQNEAQ, per germline (reference sequence). The CDR3 spells CASSSVLPGNTEAFF. CDR3 nucleotide sequence: TGTGCCAGCAGCTCTGTACTTCCAGGGAACACTGAAGCTTTCTTT.

V gene TRBV5-1 combines with J gene TRBJ2-1, with 10 bases matching TRBD2. CDR1 SGHRS and CDR2 YFSETQ come from the germline V gene. The CDR3 totals 14 residues. The junction had 3 bases not matched to a gene; V was cut back by 1 base and J by 8 bases. The CDR3 protein is CASSLIAGGDEQFF. The CDR3 nucleotides read TGCGCCAGCAGCTTGATAGCGGGGGGAGATGAGCAGTTCTTC.

The CDR3 coding sequence is TGTGCCAGCAGCCCAGGCGCACTAGCGGGAGGGGGTAGCACAGATACGCAGTATTTT. Amino acid sequence: CASSPGALAGGGSTDTQYF. V is TRBV5-6 and J is TRBJ2-3; 13 bases line up with TRBD2. Germline assignment: CDR1 SGHDT and CDR2 YYEEEE. The V gene end was trimmed by 4 bases and the J gene end by 0 bases; junction bases not matched to a gene: 11. The CDR3 has 19 residues.

The gene calls are TRBV28 and TRBJ1-2; 8 nucleotides match TRBD1. Germline CDR1 MDHEN, CDR2 SYDVKM. Trimming at V came to 3 bases and at J to 5 bases, leaving 8 bases not matched to a gene. This CDR3 has 15 residues. CDR3 nucleotides: TGTGCCAGCAGTTTGACCCCGCAGGGGGCGTATGGCTACACCTTC. Protein product: CASSLTPQGAYGYTF.

The CDR3 DNA reads TGTGCCAGCAGCTTATTAGGGACAGGGGGCGTTTCAGATACGCAGTATTTT. This translates into CASSLLGTGGVSDTQYF. This chain joins TRBV7-9 and TRBJ2-3; TRBD1 matches at 12 bases. Germline loops: CDR1 SEHNR, CDR2 FQNEAQ (reference sequence). V lost 2 bases, J lost 4 bases, and 7 bases stayed unmatched. The CDR3 consists of 17 residues.

The genes are TRBV28 and TRBJ2-3; D perhaps matches TRBD1 (7 bases). In germline, CDR1 is MDHEN, CDR2 SYDVKM. Trimming took off 8 bases at V and 5 bases at J, with 20 bases between the two ends. The CDR3 contains 15 residues. The CDR3 loop is CASWRGRQYEDTQYF. The CDR3 region has the DNA TGTGCCAGCTGGAGGGGGCGCCAGTATGAAGATACGCAGTATTTT.

The chain employs TRBV4-1 and TRBJ2-1, with TRBD2 identical over 10 bases. There are 17 residues in the CDR3. Germline CDR1 reads MGHRA; CDR2 reads YSYEKL. V lost 1 base and J lost 9; bases outside the gene matches: 12. Here the CDR3 DNA reads TGCGCCAGCAGCCAAGGTATAGCGGGAGGTCGAGTAGGTGAGCAGTTCTTC. It is translated as CASSQGIAGGRVGEQFF.

The chain employs TRBV5-1 and TRBJ2-2; D perhaps matches TRBD1 (6 bases). V was clipped by 4 bases and J by 5 bases, with 9 bases between them. The CDR3 consists of 13 residues. Germline V gene data show CDR1 as SGHRS and CDR2 as YFSETQ. This chain's CDR3 is CASSQQGTGELFF. The DNA for the CDR3 is TGCGCCAGCAGCCAACAGGGTACCGGGGAGCTGTTTTTT.

This chain connects TRBV6-1 to TRBJ1-1; D possibly corresponds to TRBD1 (5 bases). V gave up 10 bases and J gave up 1 base, with 16 bases separating them. Per the germline V gene, CDR1 is MNHNS and CDR2 is SASEGT. The CDR3 contains 14 residues. This chain's CDR3 is CATFAGRGNTEAFF. The CDR3 DNA is TGTGCCACCTTTGCGGGGCGCGGGAACACTGAAGCTTTCTTT.

J is TRBJ1-4 and V is TRBV2; 7 bases match TRBD1. The CDR3 extends over 14 amino acids. V shed 7 bases, J shed 3 bases, and the junction held 5 bases outside the gene matches. The germline gives CDR1 SNHLY, CDR2 FYNNEI. Here the CDR3 DNA reads TGTGCCAGCACCCAACAGGGGTCTAATGAAAAACTGTTTTTT. This gives the protein CASTQQGSNEKLFF.

This sequence joins TRBV2 and TRBJ1-4; D gene uncertain. The germline CDR1 and CDR2 sequences are SNHLY and FYNNEI. CDR3 length: 14 residues. The ends were cut back, 2 bases at V and 4 bases at J, with 8 bases in the middle. CDR3 nucleotide sequence: TGTGCCAGCAGTGAATCGGGGATTAATGAAAAACTGTTTTTT. Encoded protein: CASSESGINEKLFF.

This clone came up once. V and J are TRBV5-1 and TRBJ1-4; D unclear. CDR1 is SGHRS and CDR2 is YFSETQ in the germline V gene. V was shortened by 1 base and J by 8 bases, with 6 bases between the two germline ends. The CDR3 consists of 12 residues. The CDR3 bases are TGCGCCAGCAGCTTGAACGGGGAAAAACTGTTTTTT. This sequence encodes CASSLNGEKLFF.

With regard to this clone: One junction end does not reproduce the germline sequence, and a read error may be involved. The genes are TRBV29-1 and TRBJ2-4, with D perhaps TRBD2 (6 bases). CDR3 length: 13 amino acids. In germline, CDR1 is SQVTM, CDR2 ANQGSEA. In DNA form, the CDR3 reads TGCAGCGGTATGGGGGAGGCCAAAAACAGTCAGTACTTC. Translated, it gives CSGMGEAKNSQYF.

This chain joins TRBV5-1 and TRBJ2-7; 10 bases are a match to TRBD2. There are 16 residues in the CDR3. Germline CDR1 is SGHRS and CDR2 is YFSETQ. The V gene end was trimmed by 4 bases and the J gene end by 2 bases; junction bases not matched to a gene: 9. The CDR3 loop is CASSAPGLATTYEQYF. DNA of the CDR3: TGCGCCAGCAGCGCCCCGGGACTAGCGACAACCTACGAGCAGTACTTC. The complete variable domain, with remaining parts taken from reference TRBV5-1 and TRBJ2-7, reads KAGVTQTPRYLIKTRGQQVTLSCSPISGHRSVSWYQQTPGQGLQFLFEYFSETQRNKGNFPGRFSGRQFSNSRSEMNVSTLELGDSALYLCASSAPGLATTYEQYFGPGTRLTVT.

V gene TRBV7-9 combines with J gene TRBJ2-6, with 11 bases aligning to TRBD1. This CDR3 is built from 18 residues. The trim removed 5 bases at V and 1 base at J, leaving 7 bases unmatched. Per germline, CDR1 SEHNR and CDR2 FQNEAQ (reference sequence). The CDR3 reads CASSLTGTGGSGANVLTF. CDR3 DNA: TGTGCCAGCAGCCTAACCGGGACAGGGGGTTCTGGGGCCAACGTCCTGACTTTC.

J is TRBJ1-1 and V is TRBV6-1, with D possibly being TRBD1 (6 bases). Per germline, CDR1 MNHNS and CDR2 SASEGT. This CDR3 spans 12 amino acids. V was shortened by 11 bases and J by 6 bases, with 16 bases between the two germline ends. The CDR3 coding sequence is TGTGCCGTTCAGCGGGGGCTGTCTGAAGCTTTCTTT. Translating it yields CAVQRGLSEAFF.

CDR3 protein: CASSLERGGLNEQFF. DNA for the CDR3: TGTGCCAGCAGTTTAGAGCGGGGGGGTCTTAATGAGCAGTTCTTC. The rearrangement links TRBV28 to TRBJ2-1, with 10 nucleotides matching TRBD2. V lost 2 bases and J lost 7; bases outside the gene matches: 5. CDR1 is MDHEN, CDR2 SYDVKM, per germline. The CDR3 length is 15 residues.

The chain has TRBV7-9 and TRBJ2-7; 7 bases align to TRBD1. The length of the CDR3 is 16 residues. CDR1 is SEHNR, CDR2 FQNEAQ, per germline (reference sequence). Germline trimming cut 3 bases from V and 3 bases from J; bases unmatched to any gene: 11. The CDR3, as DNA: TGTGCCAGCAGCTTCAACCCTGACAGGGAAGGCTACGAGCAGTACTTC. This gives the protein CASSFNPDREGYEQYF.

The chain employs TRBV25-1 and TRBJ2-1, with 11 bases that match TRBD1. This CDR3 has 16 amino acids. The J segment lost 5 bases and the V segment lost 2 bases, leaving 5 bases of the junction unmatched. Germline lookup yields CDR1 MGHDK and CDR2 SYGVNS. CDR3 DNA sequence: TGTGCCAGCAGTGAAGAGGGGACAGGGGGAAACAATGAGCAGTTCTTC. Translation: CASSEEGTGGNNEQFF.

The chain has TRBV27 and TRBJ1-2, with unresolved D. The CDR3 runs 13 residues. The V gene's germline CDR1 is MNHEY and CDR2 SMNVEV (reference sequence). Trimming took 3 bases from V and 4 from J, leaving 9 bases between them. The CDR3 DNA is TGTGCCAGCAGTTTCGCAGGAGGCTATGGCTACACCTTC. Its translation: CASSFAGGYGYTF.

V and J are TRBV6-1 and TRBJ2-7; D unclear. This CDR3 has 15 residues. Germline V gene data show CDR1 as MNHNS and CDR2 as SASEGT. Between the trimmed V and J ends, which lost 10 bases and 3 bases, there was a span of 22 bases. The chain's CDR3 is CATKSRVLHLYEQYF. CDR3 nucleotide sequence: TGTGCCACCAAGAGCCGGGTTCTACACCTCTACGAGCAGTACTTC.